A selection of T cell receptor delta chains follows, all from one sample in a study of gamma-delta T cells after stem cell transplantation. TCRdb used CATT to re-call clones from the RT-PCR reads. The sample has approximately 2,500 delta-chain clones; 25% are singletons. The sample comprised gamma-delta T cells. These receptor sequences come from a human donor. It is not recorded whose cells these are; they may come from a transplant donor. CDR3s leave out the opening cysteine and the closing phenylalanine or tryptophan. Fields, in order: CDR3 length, V gene, J gene, CDR3 protein.

CDR3 length: 15; V gene: TRDV3; J gene: TRDJ1; CDR3 protein: AFIRGAGAFPGDKLI
CDR3 length: 16; V gene: TRDV2; J gene: TRDJ1; CDR3 protein: ACDTLTGGSLWTDKLI
CDR3 length: 15; V gene: TRDV1; J gene: TRDJ1; CDR3 protein: ALGGFQKRCVTDKLI
CDR3 length: 14; V gene: TRDV3; J gene: TRDJ3; CDR3 protein: AFSRVRSWDTRQMF
CDR3 length: 16; V gene: TRDV3; J gene: TRDJ1; CDR3 protein: ASKFPLLGDLFTDKLI
CDR3 length: 16; V gene: TRDV1; J gene: TRDJ1; CDR3 protein: ALGNPRGYFIYTDKLI
CDR3 length: 16; V gene: TRDV1; J gene: TRDJ1; CDR3 protein: ALGEGFLRWGYTGKLI
CDR3 length: 11; V gene: TRDV1; J gene: TRDJ1; CDR3 protein: ALGELGADKLI
CDR3 length: 20; V gene: TRDV1; J gene: TRDJ3; CDR3 protein: ALGTQPSLNSPSSWDTRQMF
CDR3 length: 18; V gene: TRDV2; J gene: TRDJ1; CDR3 protein: ACVGPLTGGSARYTDKLI
CDR3 length: 29; V gene: TRDV1; J gene: TRDJ2; CDR3 protein: ALGEGGVRIPTALPLLYWGILEALTAQLF
CDR3 length: 18; V gene: TRDV1; J gene: TRDJ1; CDR3 protein: ALGDFRRGIRRRKTDKLI
CDR3 length: 24; V gene: TRDV1; J gene: TRDJ1; CDR3 protein: ALGEPLRFTLLGEIPIVGPTDKLI
CDR3 length: 19; V gene: TRDV1; J gene: TRDJ1; CDR3 protein: ALGELSPLIRGYPYTDKLI
CDR3 length: 18; V gene: TRDV2; J gene: TRDJ3; CDR3 protein: ACDTPWGSPPSWDTRQMF
CDR3 length: 20; V gene: TRDV1; J gene: TRDJ1; CDR3 protein: ALEEATLPPVLGDLSTDKLI
CDR3 length: 19; V gene: TRDV3; J gene: TRDJ1; CDR3 protein: ASFTSVRMGDSPYYTDKLI
CDR3 length: 13; V gene: TRAV29/DV5; J gene: TRDJ1; CDR3 protein: AASAGWWIPDKLI
CDR3 length: 22; V gene: TRDV1; J gene: TRDJ1; CDR3 protein: ALGELGRWRAFRGLLYRGLKLI
CDR3 length: 13; V gene: TRDV1; J gene: TRDJ1; CDR3 protein: ALSCAWGVTDKLI
CDR3 length: 16; V gene: TRDV2; J gene: TRDJ3; CDR3 protein: ACDTWGIKSWDTRQMF
CDR3 length: 16; V gene: TRDV2; J gene: TRDJ3; CDR3 protein: ACDTWGISSWDTRQMF
CDR3 length: 14; V gene: TRDV3; J gene: TRDJ1; CDR3 protein: AFTIWGPAGGCKLI
CDR3 length: 22; V gene: TRDV1; J gene: TRDJ1; CDR3 protein: ALGEFSSFTPYWGLTEYTDKLI
CDR3 length: 21; V gene: TRDV1; J gene: TRDJ1; CDR3 protein: ALGEGEETNALGDTPYTDKHI
CDR3 length: 14; V gene: TRDV1; J gene: TRDJ1; CDR3 protein: ALGEVRYGFPDKLI
CDR3 length: 15; V gene: TRDV1; J gene: TRDJ1; CDR3 protein: ALGELGEPAYTDKLI
CDR3 length: 21; V gene: TRDV1; J gene: TRDJ1; CDR3 protein: ALGPPNYSYWGIKGRGTDKLI
CDR3 length: 17; V gene: TRDV1; J gene: TRDJ1; CDR3 protein: ALGGAPVYWGINTDKLI
CDR3 length: 13; V gene: TRDV1; J gene: TRDJ1; CDR3 protein: ALGERLGDTDKLI
CDR3 length: 17; V gene: TRDV2; J gene: TRDJ3; CDR3 protein: ACDTVMGDTPWDTRQMF
CDR3 length: 19; V gene: TRDV2; J gene: TRDJ3; CDR3 protein: ACDTVLGDTYCSWDTRPMF
CDR3 length: 17; V gene: TRDV1; J gene: TRDJ1; CDR3 protein: ALGENLRAWGIYTDKLI
CDR3 length: 21; V gene: TRDV2; J gene: TRDJ3; CDR3 protein: ACGVTGGYAEFPSSWDTRQMF
CDR3 length: 10; V gene: TRDV3; J gene: TRDJ1; CDR3 protein: ASPLGGNKLI
CDR3 length: 17; V gene: TRDV2; J gene: TRDJ3; CDR3 protein: ACDSAGGPSSWDTRQMF
CDR3 length: 18; V gene: TRDV1; J gene: TRDJ1; CDR3 protein: ALGGRPSYPNWAPCTKLI
CDR3 length: 12; V gene: TRDV3; J gene: TRDJ1; CDR3 protein: ARGDTGYTDKLI
CDR3 length: 18; V gene: TRDV2; J gene: TRDJ2; CDR3 protein: ACDTLLHSGILHGTAQLF
CDR3 length: 20; V gene: TRDV3; J gene: TRDJ3; CDR3 protein: AFRRCGRSGRMGSWDTRQMF
CDR3 length: 21; V gene: TRDV1; J gene: TRDJ1; CDR3 protein: ALGELYNLPTVGTRLYTDKLI
CDR3 length: 10; V gene: TRDV3; J gene: TRDJ2; CDR3 protein: AFGGLTAQLF
CDR3 length: 18; V gene: TRDV1; J gene: TRDJ1; CDR3 protein: ALGGGNFVLGDMSTDKLI
CDR3 length: 17; V gene: TRDV1; J gene: TRDJ1; CDR3 protein: ALGASLRTGGKNTDKLI
CDR3 length: 17; V gene: TRDV1; J gene: TRDJ1; CDR3 protein: ALGGLSTVCEDGSYKLI
CDR3 length: 15; V gene: TRDV3; J gene: TRDJ1; CDR3 protein: AFAFLNGLLGSDKLI
CDR3 length: 12; V gene: TRDV1; J gene: TRDJ1; CDR3 protein: ALGELPITDKLI
CDR3 length: 24; V gene: TRAV29/DV5; J gene: TRDJ1; CDR3 protein: AAKPKFPMPSYVAGAPCPYTDKLI
CDR3 length: 19; V gene: TRDV1; J gene: TRDJ1; CDR3 protein: ALGELFPLGDIGAYTDKHI
CDR3 length: 18; V gene: TRDV2; J gene: TRDJ1; CDR3 protein: ACDARSTSTGYFYTDKLI
CDR3 length: 20; V gene: TRDV2; J gene: TRDJ1; CDR3 protein: ACDLIPTGGYGGLGGPDKLI
CDR3 length: 22; V gene: TRDV1; J gene: TRDJ2; CDR3 protein: ALGELRSLLPWIRLVLLTAQLF
CDR3 length: 18; V gene: TRAV29/DV5; J gene: TRDJ1; CDR3 protein: AASGGAARLGALNTDKLI
CDR3 length: 15; V gene: TRDV1; J gene: TRDJ1; CDR3 protein: ALGARLPQYWADKLI
CDR3 length: 19; V gene: TRDV1; J gene: TRDJ1; CDR3 protein: ALGELKSTHWGSRPADKLI
CDR3 length: 23; V gene: TRDV1; J gene: TRDJ1; CDR3 protein: ALGEIESSVGLGVLIPMYTDKLI
CDR3 length: 17; V gene: TRDV1; J gene: TRDJ1; CDR3 protein: ALGGNWAGGRFYTDKLI